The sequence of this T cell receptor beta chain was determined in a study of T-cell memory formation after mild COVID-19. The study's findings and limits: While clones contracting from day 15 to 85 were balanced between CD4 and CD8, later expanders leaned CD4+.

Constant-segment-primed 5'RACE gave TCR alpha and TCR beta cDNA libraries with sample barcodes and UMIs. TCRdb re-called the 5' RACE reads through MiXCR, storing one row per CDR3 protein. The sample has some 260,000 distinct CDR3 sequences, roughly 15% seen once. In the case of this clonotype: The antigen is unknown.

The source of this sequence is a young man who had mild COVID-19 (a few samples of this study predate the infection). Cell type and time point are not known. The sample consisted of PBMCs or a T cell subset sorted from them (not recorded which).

The CDR3 sequence is CASSGAGVLNEQFF. CDR3 nucleotides: TGTGCCAGCAGTGGGGCGGGGGTTCTCAATGAGCAGTTCTTC. This sequence joins TRBV2 and TRBJ2-1; 7 nucleotides match TRBD2. CDR1 SNHLY and CDR2 FYNNEI come from the germline V gene. The CDR3 is 14 residues long. Trimming cost V 4 bases and J 6 bases; bases outside gene matches: 6.